This T cell receptor beta chain was identified during a study of tissue T cells after allogeneic stem cell transplantation. At the level of the study: Samples with visible lymphocytes on H&E were prioritized for sequencing. Study-level findings and limits: Blood and spleen captured only part of the tissue TCR repertoire. Few T cell clones were shared across patients, but motif clusters showed tissue-specific shared signatures.

The CDR3 has 14 residues. Trimming removed 1 base at V and 5 bases at J, with 8 bases between. Germline V gene lookup returns CDR1 SGHTA and CDR2 FQGNSA. Only in-frame clones appear in the TCRdb table, and some are missing; sequencing was by immunoSEQ multiplex PCR. The sample consists of approximately 4,000 clones, about 74% of them appearing once. Comparators without hematopoietic cell transplant had other cancers, at least five gastrointestinal samples, and no known gastrointestinal disease. A remark on this clone: Its cognate antigen is unknown.

This sequence joins TRBV7-2 and TRBJ1-4; no definite D call. The input for sequencing was left colon tissue, taken at autopsy. The receptor was derived from a woman aged 18 to 55 with breast cancer. CDR3: CASSLGRRNEKLFF. The CDR3 bases are TGTGCCAGCAGCTTAGGGCGGCGGAATGAAAAACTGTTTTTT.